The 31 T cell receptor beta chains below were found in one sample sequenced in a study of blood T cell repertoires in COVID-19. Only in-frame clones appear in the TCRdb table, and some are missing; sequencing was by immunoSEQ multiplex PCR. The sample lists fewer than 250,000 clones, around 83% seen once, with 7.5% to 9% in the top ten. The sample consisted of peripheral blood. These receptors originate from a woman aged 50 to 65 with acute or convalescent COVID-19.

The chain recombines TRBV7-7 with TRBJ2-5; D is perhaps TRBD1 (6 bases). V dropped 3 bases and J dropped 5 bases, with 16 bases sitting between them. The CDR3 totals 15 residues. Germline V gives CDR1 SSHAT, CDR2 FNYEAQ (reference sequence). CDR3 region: CASSFTGISEETQYF. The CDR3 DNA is TGTGCCAGCAGCTTCACAGGGATCTCGGAGGAGACCCAGTACTTC.

Here the CDR3 reads CASSFTAHEGYTF. The CDR3 region has the DNA TGCGCCAGCAGCTTTACCGCCCACGAGGGCTACACCTTC. The J gene is TRBJ1-2, the V gene TRBV5-1, with unresolved D. The CDR3 runs 13 residues. CDR1 is SGHRS and CDR2 is YFSETQ in the germline V gene. Trimming took 2 bases from V and 8 from J, leaving 13 bases between them.

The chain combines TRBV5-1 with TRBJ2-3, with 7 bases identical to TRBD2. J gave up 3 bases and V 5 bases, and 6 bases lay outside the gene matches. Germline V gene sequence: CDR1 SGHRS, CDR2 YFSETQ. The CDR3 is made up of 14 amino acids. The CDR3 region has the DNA TGCGCCAGCAGTGATGGACTAGAAACAGATACGCAGTATTTT. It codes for CASSDGLETDTQYF. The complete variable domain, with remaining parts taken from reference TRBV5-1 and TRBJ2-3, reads KAGVTQTPRYLIKTRGQQVTLSCSPISGHRSVSWYQQTPGQGLQFLFEYFSETQRNKGNFPGRFSGRQFSNSRSEMNVSTLELGDSALYLCASSDGLETDTQYFGPGTRLTVL.

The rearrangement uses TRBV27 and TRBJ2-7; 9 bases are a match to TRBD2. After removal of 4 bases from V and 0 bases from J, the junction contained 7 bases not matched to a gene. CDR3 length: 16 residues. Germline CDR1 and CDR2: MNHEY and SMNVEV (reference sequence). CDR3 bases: TGTGCCAGCAGTTCGGGACGGCGGGAGGGCTCCTACGAGCAGTACTTC. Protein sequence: CASSSGRREGSYEQYF.

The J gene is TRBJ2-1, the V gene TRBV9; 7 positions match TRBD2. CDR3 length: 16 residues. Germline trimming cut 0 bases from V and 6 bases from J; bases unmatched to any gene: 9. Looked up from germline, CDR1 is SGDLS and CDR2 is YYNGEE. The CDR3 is CASSVVFGGRGNEQFF. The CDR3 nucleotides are TGTGCCAGCAGCGTAGTATTCGGGGGGAGAGGCAATGAGCAGTTCTTC.

The CDR3 protein is CATSPQGNQPQHF. The CDR3 nucleotides read TGTGCCACCAGTCCCCAGGGAAATCAGCCCCAGCATTTT. J is TRBJ1-5 and V is TRBV24-1; possible D gene TRBD1, 5 bases. V was pared by 6 bases and J by 4 bases, with 9 bases between. Germline loops: CDR1 KGHDR, CDR2 SFDVKD. The CDR3 has 13 amino acids.

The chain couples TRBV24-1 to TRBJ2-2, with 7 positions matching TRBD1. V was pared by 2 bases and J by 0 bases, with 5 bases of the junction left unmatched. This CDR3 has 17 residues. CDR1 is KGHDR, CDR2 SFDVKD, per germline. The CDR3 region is CATSDWDSSSNTGELFF. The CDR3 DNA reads TGTGCCACCAGTGATTGGGACAGCAGTTCGAACACCGGGGAGCTGTTTTTT.

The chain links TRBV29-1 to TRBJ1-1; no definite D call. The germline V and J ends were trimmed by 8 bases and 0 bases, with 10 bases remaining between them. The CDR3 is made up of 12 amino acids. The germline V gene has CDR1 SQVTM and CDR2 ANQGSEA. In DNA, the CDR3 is TGCAGCTTGAGACGGGTGAACACTGAAGCTTTCTTT. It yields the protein CSLRRVNTEAFF.

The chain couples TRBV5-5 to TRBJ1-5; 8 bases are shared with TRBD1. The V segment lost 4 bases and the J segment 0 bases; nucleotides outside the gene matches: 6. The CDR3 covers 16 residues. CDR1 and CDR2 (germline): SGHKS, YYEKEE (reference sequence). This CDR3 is CASSKDRANSNQPQHF. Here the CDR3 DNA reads TGTGCCAGCAGCAAGGACAGGGCAAATAGCAATCAGCCCCAGCATTTT.

The CDR3 DNA sequence: TGCGCCAGCAGTGGCGGGACTATATACAATGAGCAGTTCTTC. Translated, it gives CASSGGTIYNEQFF. V usage is TRBV10-2 and J usage is TRBJ2-1; TRBD2 matches at 7 bases. The germline V gene encodes CDR1 WSHSY and CDR2 SAAADI. The CDR3 loop spans 14 amino acids. Trimming cost V 4 bases and J 4 bases; bases outside gene matches: 4.

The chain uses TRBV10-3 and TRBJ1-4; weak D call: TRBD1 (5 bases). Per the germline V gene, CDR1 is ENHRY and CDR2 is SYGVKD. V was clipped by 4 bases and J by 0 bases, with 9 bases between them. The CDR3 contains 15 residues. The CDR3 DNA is TGTGCCATCAGTGGGGGCCCTGCAACTAATGAAAAACTGTTTTTT. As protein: CAISGGPATNEKLFF.

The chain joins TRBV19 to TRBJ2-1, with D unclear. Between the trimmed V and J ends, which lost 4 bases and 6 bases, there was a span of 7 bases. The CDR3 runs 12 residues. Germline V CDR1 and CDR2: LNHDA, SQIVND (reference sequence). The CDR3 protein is CASSTPINEQFF. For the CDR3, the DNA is TGTGCCAGTAGTACCCCAATCAATGAGCAGTTCTTC. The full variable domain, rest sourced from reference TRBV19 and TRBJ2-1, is DGGITQSPKYLFRKEGQNVTLSCEQNLNHDAMYWYRQDPGQGLRLIYYSQIVNDFQKGDIAEGYSVSREKKESFPLTVTSAQKNPTAFYLCASSTPINEQFFGPGTRLTVL.

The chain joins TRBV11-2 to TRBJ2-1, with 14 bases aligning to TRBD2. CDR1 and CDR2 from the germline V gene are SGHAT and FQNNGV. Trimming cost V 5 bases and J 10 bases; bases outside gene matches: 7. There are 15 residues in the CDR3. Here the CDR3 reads CASSPRTSGRQEQFF. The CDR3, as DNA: TGTGCCAGCAGCCCCAGGACTAGCGGGAGGCAAGAGCAGTTCTTC.

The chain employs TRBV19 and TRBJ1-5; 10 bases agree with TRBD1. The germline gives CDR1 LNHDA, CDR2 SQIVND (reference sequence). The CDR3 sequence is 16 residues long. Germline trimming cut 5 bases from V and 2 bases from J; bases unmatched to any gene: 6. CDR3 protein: CASSSRTGGGNQPQHF. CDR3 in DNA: TGTGCCAGTAGTTCCCGGACAGGGGGAGGCAATCAGCCCCAGCATTTT. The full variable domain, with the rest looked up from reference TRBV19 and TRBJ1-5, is DGGITQSPKYLFRKEGQNVTLSCEQNLNHDAMYWYRQDPGQGLRLIYYSQIVNDFQKGDIAEGYSVSREKKESFPLTVTSAQKNPTAFYLCASSSRTGGGNQPQHFGDGTRLSIL.

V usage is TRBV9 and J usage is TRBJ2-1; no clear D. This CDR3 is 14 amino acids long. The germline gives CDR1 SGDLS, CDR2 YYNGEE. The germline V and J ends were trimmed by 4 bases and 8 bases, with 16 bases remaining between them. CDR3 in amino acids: CASSQEHSLDEQFF. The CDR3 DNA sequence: TGTGCCAGCAGCCAAGAGCACTCCCTGGATGAGCAGTTCTTC.

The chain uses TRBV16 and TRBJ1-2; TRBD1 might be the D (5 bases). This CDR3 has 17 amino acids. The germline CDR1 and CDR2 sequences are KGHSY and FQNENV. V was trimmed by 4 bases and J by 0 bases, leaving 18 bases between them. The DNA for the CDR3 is TGTGCCAGCAGCCCACGAAGGGGCGACAGTCCTAACTATGGCTACACCTTC. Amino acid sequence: CASSPRRGDSPNYGYTF.

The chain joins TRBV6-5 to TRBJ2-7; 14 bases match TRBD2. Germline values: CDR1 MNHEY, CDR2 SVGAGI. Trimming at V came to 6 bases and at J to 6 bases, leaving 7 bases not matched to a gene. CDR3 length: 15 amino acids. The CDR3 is CASSIGTSGRGEQYF. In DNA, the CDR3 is TGTGCCAGCAGCATCGGGACTAGCGGGAGAGGCGAGCAGTACTTC.

The CDR3, as DNA: TGTGCCAGCCGTCCGAACAGGGGTTCTAACTATGGCTACACCTTC. It translates to CASRPNRGSNYGYTF. V is TRBV27 and J is TRBJ1-2; 7 nucleotides match TRBD1. V lost 8 bases to trimming and J lost 0 bases; unmatched junction nucleotides: 9. This CDR3 contains 15 residues. Germline V CDR1 and CDR2: MNHEY, SMNVEV (reference sequence).

CDR3 sequence (DNA): TGTGCCATCGCCCGGGGGACAGACTATAATTCACCCCTCCACTTT. Its translation: CAIARGTDYNSPLHF. The rearrangement joins TRBV10-3 to TRBJ1-6; TRBD1 matches at 7 bases. Germline assignment: CDR1 ENHRY and CDR2 SYGVKD. V shed 8 bases and J 3 bases; nucleotides not matched to a gene: 7. This CDR3 has 15 amino acids.

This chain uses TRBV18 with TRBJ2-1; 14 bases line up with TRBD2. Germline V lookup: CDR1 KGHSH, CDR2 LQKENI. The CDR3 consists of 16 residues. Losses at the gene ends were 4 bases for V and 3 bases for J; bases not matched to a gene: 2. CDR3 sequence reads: CASSLGLAGGYNEQFF. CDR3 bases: TGTGCCAGCTCACTTGGACTAGCGGGAGGCTACAATGAGCAGTTCTTC.

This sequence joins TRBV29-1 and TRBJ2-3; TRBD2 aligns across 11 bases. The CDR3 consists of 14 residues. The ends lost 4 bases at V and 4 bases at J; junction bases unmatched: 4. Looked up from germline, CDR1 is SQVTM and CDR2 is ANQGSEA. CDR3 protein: CSVVTSGSADTQYF. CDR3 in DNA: TGCAGCGTTGTTACTAGCGGGAGCGCAGATACGCAGTATTTT.

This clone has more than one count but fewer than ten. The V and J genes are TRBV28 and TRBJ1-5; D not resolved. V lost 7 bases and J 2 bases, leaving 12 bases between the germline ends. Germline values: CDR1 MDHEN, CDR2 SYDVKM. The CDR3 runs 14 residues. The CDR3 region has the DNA TGTGCCAGCACCCGGGGTAGGGGCAATCAGCCCCAGCATTTT. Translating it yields CASTRGRGNQPQHF.

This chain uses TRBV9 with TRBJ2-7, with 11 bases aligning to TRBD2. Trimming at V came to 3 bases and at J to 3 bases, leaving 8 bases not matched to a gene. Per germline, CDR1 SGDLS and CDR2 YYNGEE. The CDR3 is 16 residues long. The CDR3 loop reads CASSAGLAEGVYEQYF. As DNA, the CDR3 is TGTGCCAGCAGCGCGGGACTAGCGGAGGGGGTCTACGAGCAGTACTTC.

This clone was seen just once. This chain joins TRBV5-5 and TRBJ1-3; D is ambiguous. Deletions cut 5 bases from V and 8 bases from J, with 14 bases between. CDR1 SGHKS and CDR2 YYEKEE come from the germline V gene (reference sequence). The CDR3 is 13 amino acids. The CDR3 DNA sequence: TGTGCCAGCAGTTTTGGGCTTCGCGACACCATATATTTT. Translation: CASSFGLRDTIYF.

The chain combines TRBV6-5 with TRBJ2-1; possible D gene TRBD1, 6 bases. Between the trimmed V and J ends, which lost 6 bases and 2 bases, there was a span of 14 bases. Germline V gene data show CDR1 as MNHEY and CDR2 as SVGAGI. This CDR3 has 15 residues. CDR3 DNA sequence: TGTGCCAGCAGACCGGACAGTCCGCCCTACAATGAGCAGTTCTTC. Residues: CASRPDSPPYNEQFF.

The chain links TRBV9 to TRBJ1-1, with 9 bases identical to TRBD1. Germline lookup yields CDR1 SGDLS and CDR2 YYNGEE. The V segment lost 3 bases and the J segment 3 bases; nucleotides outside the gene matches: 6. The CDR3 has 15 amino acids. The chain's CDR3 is CASSAVGQGDTEAFF. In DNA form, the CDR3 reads TGTGCCAGCAGCGCGGTGGGACAGGGAGACACTGAAGCTTTCTTT.

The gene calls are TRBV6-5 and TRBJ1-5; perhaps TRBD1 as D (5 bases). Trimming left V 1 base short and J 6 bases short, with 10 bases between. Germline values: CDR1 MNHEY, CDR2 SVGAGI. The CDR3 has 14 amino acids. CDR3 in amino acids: CASSYWQGGQPQHF. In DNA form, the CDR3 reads TGTGCCAGCAGTTACTGGCAGGGAGGTCAGCCCCAGCATTTT.

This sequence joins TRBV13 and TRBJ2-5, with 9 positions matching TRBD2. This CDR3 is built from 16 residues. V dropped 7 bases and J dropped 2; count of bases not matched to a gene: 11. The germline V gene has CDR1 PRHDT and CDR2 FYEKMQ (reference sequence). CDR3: CASTSRLAGTQETQYF. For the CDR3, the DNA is TGTGCCAGCACCTCCCGCCTAGCGGGAACACAAGAGACCCAGTACTTC.

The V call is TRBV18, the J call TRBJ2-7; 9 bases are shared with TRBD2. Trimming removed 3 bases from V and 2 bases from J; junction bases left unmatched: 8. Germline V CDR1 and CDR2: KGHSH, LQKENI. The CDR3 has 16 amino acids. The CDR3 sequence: CASSPPASGNTYEQYF. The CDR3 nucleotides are TGTGCCAGCTCACCCCCGGCTAGCGGGAATACCTACGAGCAGTACTTC.

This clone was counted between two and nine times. CDR3 sequence (DNA): TGTGCCAGCAGTTTCCTCAGTCCCGGGACAGGGGCTACCCTAGAGACCCAGTACTTC. It yields the protein CASSFLSPGTGATLETQYF. The chain recombines TRBV27 with TRBJ2-5; TRBD1 agrees at 10 bases. The CDR3 extends over 19 amino acids. Trimming took 3 bases from V and 4 from J; bases not matched to a gene: 17. Germline CDR1 is MNHEY and CDR2 is SMNVEV (reference sequence).

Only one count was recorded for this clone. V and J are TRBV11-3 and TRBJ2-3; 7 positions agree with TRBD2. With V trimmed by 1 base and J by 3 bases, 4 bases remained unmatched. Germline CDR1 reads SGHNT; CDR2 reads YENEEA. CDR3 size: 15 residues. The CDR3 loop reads CASSLGGRETDTQYF. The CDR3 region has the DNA TGTGCCAGCAGCTTAGGCGGGAGAGAAACAGATACGCAGTATTTT.